This T cell receptor beta chain derives from a study of patients and donors after allogeneic stem cell transplantation. V lost 4 bases, J lost 0 bases, and 8 bases lay in between. This CDR3 is 14 amino acids long. Germline CDR1 is MNHEY and CDR2 is SVGAGI. TCRdb processed the RT-PCR reads anew with MiXCR; each CDR3 protein has one entry. The profile shows about a million distinct CDR3 sequences, more than 15% of them singletons. This TCR derives from a human donor who was either an allogeneic HSCT recipient or a stem cell or donor lymphocyte infusion donor (not recorded which). It is not recorded whose cells these are; they may come from a transplant donor. The sample comprised blood, either unsorted or a sorted T cell fraction (not recorded which). The chain has TRBV6-5 and TRBJ2-3; D remains ambiguous. The CDR3 sequence: CASSSTVSTDTQYF. Here the CDR3 DNA reads TGTGCCAGCAGTTCCACAGTTAGCACAGATACGCAGTATTTT.